Shown below are 5 T cell receptor beta chains from a single sample sequenced in a study of OX40 agonist ivuxolimab in advanced cancers. The method was the immunoSEQ multiplex PCR assay. TCRdb re-hosts the immuneACCESS table, in-frame sequences only. Its copies lack some clones; in the studies checked, an unresolved V gene accounts for under half of them, and the cause for the rest is not known. This sample is represented by about 40,000 clones; about 88% of them were singletons. Clones ranked in the top ten supply 2% to 2.5% of the sample. This specimen was CD4+ or CD8+ T cells sorted from blood, taken in a trial of the OX40 agonist ivuxolimab. The receptor source for this set is an adult with an advanced solid tumor such as melanoma, head and neck, liver or kidney cancer.

The V gene is TRBV5-1, the J gene TRBJ1-1, with D tentatively TRBD1 (6 bases). V lost 3 bases and J 7 bases, leaving 16 bases between the germline ends. The CDR3 totals 14 residues. Germline V lookup: CDR1 SGHRS, CDR2 YFSETQ. The CDR3 DNA follows: TGCGCCAGCAGCTACACCACAGGGTCGGATGAAGCTTTCTTT. Amino acids: CASSYTTGSDEAFF.

The V gene is TRBV19, the J gene TRBJ2-7; D ambiguous. Trimming removed 8 bases from V and 5 bases from J, with 10 bases in between. Germline lookup yields CDR1 LNHDA and CDR2 SQIVND (reference sequence). The CDR3 spans 11 residues. The CDR3 spells CASGEVDEQYF. In DNA, the CDR3 is TGTGCCAGTGGTGAGGTCGACGAGCAGTACTTC.

The rearrangement joins TRBV5-1 to TRBJ1-2, with D perhaps matching TRBD1 (6 bases). The CDR3 has 15 residues. V was cut by 5 bases and J by 0 bases, with 14 bases left in between. The germline CDR1 and CDR2 sequences are SGHRS and YFSETQ. CDR3 residues: CASRNRTEANYGYTF. The CDR3 DNA reads TGCGCCAGCAGAAACAGGACAGAAGCTAACTATGGCTACACCTTC.

This chain connects TRBV18 to TRBJ1-2; TRBD1 is a possible D gene (5 bases). V was pared by 3 bases and J by 8 bases, with 16 bases between. CDR1 is KGHSH, CDR2 LQKENI, per germline. The CDR3 loop spans 14 amino acids. CDR3 sequence reads: CASSPTAGPEGYTF. CDR3 bases: TGTGCCAGCTCACCCACGGCGGGGCCAGAAGGCTACACCTTC.

Note on this clone: The junction shows a germline mismatch at one end, possibly a read error. J is TRBJ1-1 and V is TRBV2, with D hard to call. The germline gives CDR1 SNHLY, CDR2 FYNNEI. The CDR3 is made up of 13 amino acids. CDR3 sequence reads: CAGSEGRRAEAFF. The CDR3 nucleotides are TGTGCCGGCAGTGAAGGACGGCGGGCGGAAGCTTTCTTT.